The next 20 T cell receptor beta chains were all read from a single sample in a study of tumor-infiltrating lymphocytes in primary liver carcinoma. Making TCR beta cDNA involved around 500 ng total RNA and a constant-region primer. Amplification in three nested multiplex PCR rounds with slightly modified ARM-PCR gave rise to TCR beta libraries. Both of the initial two PCR rounds ran for approximately 11 cycles and employed TRBV1-TRBV30 forward primers alongside a C-beta reverse primer. TCRdb re-called the multiplex PCR reads through MiXCR, storing one row per CDR3 protein. The sample has more than 150,000 distinct CDR3 sequences, 50% to 75% seen once. RNA isolated from unsorted whole blood supplied the blood RNA, with germline DNA also extracted. Sequencing was carried out using peripheral blood. All receptors come from a middle-aged man with primary liver carcinoma and hepatitis B virus infection.

This clonotype occurred a few times. Being one base from a much bigger clone, this may be a read error. The CDR3 loop is CASSPTNGRGNEQFF. The CDR3 nucleotides are TGCGCCAGCAGCCCCACTAACGGGAGGGGCAATGAGCAGTTCTTC. The chain joins TRBV4-1 to TRBJ2-1; 8 bases map to TRBD2. V lost 4 bases, J lost 6 bases, and 8 bases stayed unmatched. Germline loops: CDR1 MGHRA, CDR2 YSYEKL. CDR3 length equals 15 residues.

The chain has TRBV14 and TRBJ1-2; unclear D gene. Trimming cost V 4 bases and J 0 bases, with 6 bases left between them. This CDR3 contains 13 residues. Germline CDR1 is SGHDN and CDR2 is FVKESK. The CDR3 region is CASSRVANYGYTF. CDR3 DNA: TGTGCCAGCAGCCGAGTAGCTAACTATGGCTACACCTTC.

Notes on this clonotype: It is likely a read error, because the conserved phenylalanine at the end of the CDR3 is missing. The chain recombines TRBV11-1 with TRBJ1-5; D is unresolved. The V end lost 5 bases, the J end lost 5 bases, and 10 bases lay between the germline ends. Germline V gene data show CDR1 as SGHAT and CDR2 as FQDESV (reference sequence). The CDR3 loop spans 13 amino acids. This CDR3 reads CASSRLGYQPQHL. The CDR3 DNA reads TGTGCCAGCAGCCGCTTGGGGTATCAGCCCCAGCATCTT.

In the case of this clonotype: One junction end disagrees with the germline gene, perhaps due to a read error. The J gene is TRBJ2-3, the V gene TRBV6-2 or TRBV6-3; D remains unclear. CDR1 is MNHEY and CDR2 is SVGEGT in the germline V gene. The CDR3 is 11 amino acids. The chain's CDR3 is CASSTTDTRYF. CDR3 in DNA: TGTGCCAGCAGTACCACAGATACGCGGTATTTT.

Note on this clonotype: One end of the junction varies from germline; a read error may be responsible. The chain employs TRBV10-2 and TRBJ1-1, with D perhaps TRBD1 (5 bases). CDR3 length: 13 residues. Germline loops: CDR1 WSHSY, CDR2 SAAADI. CDR3 protein: CASRDNWNTKAFF. The DNA for the CDR3 is TGCGCCAGCAGGGACAATTGGAACACTAAAGCTTTCTTT.

The J gene is TRBJ2-2, the V gene TRBV11-2; D is unclear. Germline-derived CDR1 and CDR2 are SGHAT and FQNNGV. The CDR3 covers 16 residues. Trimming took 1 base from V and 2 from J, leaving 11 bases between them. This chain's CDR3 is CASSLALGSNTGELFF. CDR3 coding DNA: TGTGCCAGCAGCTTAGCGCTGGGCAGTAACACCGGGGAGCTGTTTTTT. The full variable domain, with the rest looked up from reference TRBV11-2 and TRBJ2-2, is EAGVAQSPRYKIIEKRQSVAFWCNPISGHATLYWYQQILGQGPKLLIQFQNNGVVDDSQLPKDRFSAERLKGVDSTLKIQPAKLEDSAVYLCASSLALGSNTGELFFGEGSRLTVL.

The J gene is TRBJ1-1, the V gene TRBV6-1; a possible D gene is TRBD1 (5 bases). The CDR3 covers 15 residues. Per the germline V gene, CDR1 is MNHNS and CDR2 is SASEGT. V was cut by 6 bases and J by 0 bases, with 14 bases left in between. The DNA for the CDR3 is TGTGCCAGCAGGCGGAGGGGTACCGTGAACACTGAAGCTTTCTTT. This sequence encodes CASRRRGTVNTEAFF.

V is TRBV12-3 or TRBV12-4 and J is TRBJ2-1; D may be TRBD2 (6 bases). Trimming cost V 6 bases and J 8 bases, with 20 bases left between them. CDR3 length equals 15 residues. The DNA of the CDR3 is TGTGCCAGCAGCACCTCTAGCGAGAGGATGGATGAGCAGTTCTTC. It encodes CASSTSSERMDEQFF.

Comments on this clonotype: At one end the junction does not follow the germline gene, possibly because of a read error. The chain is built from TRBV4-2 and TRBJ2-2; 7 bases match TRBD2. Germline V gene lookup returns CDR1 LGHNA and CDR2 YNFKEQ. The CDR3 sequence is 15 residues long. CDR3 sequence: CVSSPGTTDTGELFF. DNA of the CDR3: TGTGTCAGCAGCCCCGGGACTACCGACACCGGGGAGCTGTTTTTT.

With respect to this clonotype: The junction differs from germline at one of its ends, possibly a read error. DNA for the CDR3: TGTGCCAGCAGCCCAGGGACTAGCGGGAGGGTCCGAACAAGCTTC. This translates into CASSPGTSGRVRTSF. This chain links TRBV11-2 with TRBJ2-7; 16 nucleotides align to TRBD2. CDR1 and CDR2 from the germline V gene are SGHAT and FQNNGV. CDR3 length equals 15 residues.

A remark on this clonotype: Compared with germline, one end of the junction differs, possibly owing to a read error. The rearrangement uses TRBV4-2 and TRBJ2-1; 9 nucleotides align to TRBD1. This CDR3 comprises 15 residues. Germline V gene data show CDR1 as LGHNA and CDR2 as YNFKEQ. The CDR3 sequence is CASIQGGQGRNEQFF. The CDR3 bases are TGTGCCAGCATCCAAGGGGGACAGGGAAGAAATGAGCAGTTCTTC.

Worth noting for this clonotype: One junction end disagrees with the germline gene, perhaps due to a read error. J is TRBJ1-1 and V is TRBV11-2; D is unresolved. The CDR3 consists of 14 residues. Germline V gene sequence: CDR1 SGHAT, CDR2 FQNNGV. CDR3 nucleotides: TGTGTCAGCAGCCCAACTGCCAGGAACACTGAAGCCTTCTTT. This encodes CVSSPTARNTEAFF.

This clonotype was picked up a small number of times. The rearrangement links TRBV29-1 to TRBJ2-1; 10 bases map to TRBD2. V dropped 5 bases and J dropped 7; count of bases not matched to a gene: 5. Germline lookup yields CDR1 SQVTM and CDR2 ANQGSEA. There are 13 residues in the CDR3. The CDR3 DNA sequence: TGCAGCGTTAGAGCGGGAGGGTGGAATGAGCAGTTCTTC. It codes for CSVRAGGWNEQFF.

A note on this clonotype: The junction does not match germline at one end; this may be a read error. This chain links TRBV12-5 with TRBJ2-2, with 7 bases lining up with TRBD2. Germline V gene data show CDR1 as LGHNT and CDR2 as FRNRAP. This CDR3 spans 14 amino acids. CDR3 DNA: TGTGTTAGTGGGAGGGGATTGGACACCGGGGAGCTGTTTTTT. This gives the protein CVSGRGLDTGELFF.

In the case of this clonotype: The CDR3 carries no conserved terminal phenylalanine or tryptophan, so it likely arises from a read error. This chain connects TRBV6-6 to TRBJ2-3, with D tentatively TRBD2 (5 bases). The germline V and J ends were trimmed by 4 bases and 3 bases, with 11 bases remaining between them. Germline V gene data show CDR1 as MNHNY and CDR2 as SVGAGI (reference sequence). The CDR3 extends over 14 amino acids. The CDR3 DNA is TGTGCCAGCAGTTCCCTAGCAGGAACAGATACGCAGTATCTC. It is translated as CASSSLAGTDTQYL.

Concerning this clonotype itself: A junction boundary mismatches the germline segment, possibly from a read error. The chain employs TRBV29-1 and TRBJ2-7; weak D call: TRBD1 (5 bases). CDR1 is SQVTM and CDR2 is ANQGSEA in the germline V gene. The CDR3 loop spans 14 amino acids. The CDR3 protein is CSVEDRALSYEQCF. The DNA for the CDR3 is TGCAGCGTTGAAGACAGGGCCCTTTCCTACGAGCAGTGCTTC.

This clonotype has ten or more counts. V usage is TRBV7-8 and J usage is TRBJ1-5; D remains ambiguous. From germline, CDR1 is SGHVS and CDR2 FQNEAQ. This CDR3 has 13 amino acids. V was shortened by 3 bases and J by 0 bases, with 3 bases between the two germline ends. The CDR3 is CASSFSSNQPQHF. DNA for the CDR3: TGTGCCAGCAGCTTTAGTAGCAATCAGCCCCAGCATTTT.

V usage is TRBV5-4 and J usage is TRBJ2-7; possibly TRBD2 for D (5 bases). There are 10 residues in the CDR3. Trimming removed 4 bases from V and 13 bases from J, with 12 bases in between. Germline loops: CDR1 SGHNT, CDR2 YYREEE (reference sequence). DNA for the CDR3: TGTGCCAGCAGCAGGGAGACACACTACTTC. Residues: CASSRETHYF.

On this clonotype: One junction end does not reproduce the germline sequence, and a read error may be involved. The chain links TRBV24-1 to TRBJ2-3; D perhaps matches TRBD2 (6 bases). The germline V gene has CDR1 KGHDR and CDR2 SFDVKD. This CDR3 has 16 residues. The CDR3 bases are TGTGCCACCAGTGATTTCCGGGGGATCGGCACAGACACGCAGTATTTT. It yields the protein CATSDFRGIGTDTQYF.

As for this clonotype: A read error may produce the germline difference seen at one junction end. The CDR3 is CPSSLGDRAYNEQFF. CDR3 DNA sequence: TGTCCCAGCAGCTTGGGTGACAGGGCTTACAATGAACAGTTCTTC. The rearrangement links TRBV5-6 to TRBJ2-1; TRBD1 matches 7 bases. Germline V gene lookup returns CDR1 SGHDT and CDR2 YYEEEE. This CDR3 contains 15 residues.